This T cell receptor (beta chain) comes out of a study of control samples from healthy donors and cancer patients. The assay was immunoSEQ multiplex PCR, and TCRdb's table has in-frame clones only and misses some. This sample has over 150,000 clones, with roughly 93% found just once. The V and J ends lost 1 base and 0 bases respectively, with 12 bases between them. The CDR3 length is 16 residues. Germline V gene sequence: CDR1 LNHDA, CDR2 SQIVND (reference sequence). The TCR originated in a man aged 18 to 29 in good health. The sequenced sample consisted of blood. V usage is TRBV19 and J usage is TRBJ1-1; TRBD1 is a possible D gene (5 bases). CDR3 sequence: CASSIGGATMNTEAFF. The CDR3 region has the DNA TGTGCCAGTAGTATAGGTGGGGCTACTATGAACACTGAAGCTTTCTTT.